These T cell receptor beta chains were read from a single sample in a study of T-cell memory formation after mild COVID-19. TCRdb independently ran MiXCR on the 5' RACE reads; one entry per CDR3 protein. The sample holds roughly 110,000 distinct CDR3 sequences, under 15% seen once. The sequenced sample was PBMCs or a T cell subset sorted from them (not recorded which). The receptors originated from a man between 18 and 29 years old who had mild COVID-19 (a few samples of this study predate the infection). Cell type and time point are not known. Both conserved end residues are part of each CDR3. D genes are given only for firm matches. Size is stated for part of the rows, as once, few or many counts, or as a class when the clone is expanded.

D gene: TRBD2
clone size: .
V gene: TRBV4-1
J gene: TRBJ2-2
CDR3 protein: CASSQAAGEAGELFF
CDR3 DNA: TGCGCCAGCAGCCAAGCGGCGGGGGAAGCCGGGGAGCTGTTTTTT

D gene: .
clone size: many
V gene: TRBV28
J gene: TRBJ2-7
CDR3 protein: CASSSTRQERAYEQYF
CDR3 DNA: TGTGCCAGCAGTTCCACCCGACAGGAAAGGGCCTACGAGCAGTACTTC

D gene: .
clone size: few
V gene: TRBV20-1
J gene: TRBJ2-1
CDR3 protein: CSAALVVNEQLF
CDR3 DNA: TGCAGTGCCGCACTAGTTGTGAATGAGCAGTTATTC

D gene: .
clone size: few
V gene: TRBV4-3
J gene: TRBJ2-2
CDR3 protein: CASSQEVVTGLTGELFF
CDR3 DNA: TGCGCCAGCAGCCAAGAGGTGGTCACAGGGCTCACCGGGGAGCTGTTTTTT

D gene: TRBD2
clone size: few
V gene: TRBV5-6
J gene: TRBJ2-1
CDR3 protein: CASSLKAGGRNEQFF
CDR3 DNA: TGTGCCAGCAGCTTGAAAGCGGGGGGGCGCAATGAGCAGTTCTTC

D gene: .
clone size: .
V gene: TRBV7-2
J gene: TRBJ1-1
CDR3 protein: CASRPAVPTEALF
CDR3 DNA: TGTGCCAGCAGACCGGCTGTCCCCACTGAAGCTTTATTT

D gene: .
clone size: .
V gene: TRBV5-5
J gene: TRBJ1-5
CDR3 protein: CASSLWGYNQPQHF
CDR3 DNA: TGTGCCAGCAGCTTGTGGGGTTACAATCAGCCCCAGCATTTT

D gene: .
clone size: .
V gene: TRBV7-9
J gene: TRBJ1-2
CDR3 protein: CASSRGGDNYGYTF
CDR3 DNA: TGTGCCAGCTCCCGAGGGGGAGATAACTATGGCTACACCTTC

D gene: TRBD1
clone size: few
V gene: TRBV11-3
J gene: TRBJ2-3
CDR3 protein: CASSPRDRDGSTDTQYF
CDR3 DNA: TGTGCCAGCAGCCCCCGGGACAGGGATGGGAGCACAGATACGCAGTATTTT

D gene: TRBD2
clone size: few
V gene: TRBV5-5
J gene: TRBJ2-3
CDR3 protein: CASSLEGGGSTDTQYF
CDR3 DNA: TGTGCCAGCAGCTTGGAGGGCGGGGGGAGTACAGATACGCAGTATTTT

D gene: TRBD1
clone size: many
V gene: TRBV6-5
J gene: TRBJ2-2
CDR3 protein: CAARQGGPGELFF
CDR3 DNA: TGTGCCGCCCGACAGGGTGGTCCCGGGGAGCTGTTTTTT

D gene: .
clone size: few
V gene: TRBV27
J gene: TRBJ2-7
CDR3 protein: CASSSPGRTYEQYF
CDR3 DNA: TGTGCCAGCAGTTCACCGGGACGGACCTACGAGCAGTACTTC

D gene: TRBD1
clone size: many
V gene: TRBV7-6
J gene: TRBJ2-1
CDR3 protein: CASSLVLGTGFYNEQFF
CDR3 DNA: TGTGCCAGCAGCTTAGTCCTCGGGACAGGGTTCTACAATGAGCAGTTCTTC

D gene: .
clone size: few
V gene: TRBV6-2/TRBV6-3
J gene: TRBJ2-7
CDR3 protein: CASSLSRGGDEQYF
CDR3 DNA: TGTGCCAGCAGCCTCTCTCGCGGGGGCGACGAGCAGTACTTC

D gene: .
clone size: few
V gene: TRBV5-4
J gene: TRBJ2-3
CDR3 protein: CASSLVESTDTQYF
CDR3 DNA: TGTGCCAGCAGCTTGGTGGAGTCCACAGATACGCAGTATTTT

D gene: TRBD1
clone size: .
V gene: TRBV5-1
J gene: TRBJ2-7
CDR3 protein: CASSFGQGVIYEQYF
CDR3 DNA: TGCGCCAGCAGCTTCGGACAGGGGGTGATTTACGAGCAGTACTTC

D gene: .
clone size: few
V gene: TRBV27
J gene: TRBJ1-5
CDR3 protein: CAIPPPSLGRQPQHF
CDR3 DNA: TGTGCCATCCCGCCACCCTCTTTGGGGCGGCAGCCCCAGCATTTT

D gene: .
clone size: few
V gene: TRBV6-6
J gene: TRBJ2-5
CDR3 protein: CASSYSGVGETQYF
CDR3 DNA: TGTGCCAGCAGTTACTCGGGGGTGGGAGAGACCCAGTACTTC

D gene: .
clone size: few
V gene: TRBV9
J gene: TRBJ1-2
CDR3 protein: CASMGVYGYTF
CDR3 DNA: TGTGCCAGCATGGGGGTGTATGGCTACACCTTC

D gene: TRBD2
clone size: few
V gene: TRBV11-2
J gene: TRBJ2-2
CDR3 protein: CATPWSGALFF
CDR3 DNA: TGTGCCACCCCATGGAGCGGGGCGCTGTTTTTT

D gene: .
clone size: few
V gene: TRBV27
J gene: TRBJ1-1
CDR3 protein: CASSSGGPNTEAFF
CDR3 DNA: TGTGCCAGCAGTTCGGGTGGCCCGAACACTGAAGCTTTCTTT

D gene: .
clone size: few
V gene: TRBV4-3
J gene: TRBJ2-3
CDR3 protein: CASSQDSRPVKGTQYF
CDR3 DNA: TGCGCCAGCAGCCAAGATAGTAGGCCGGTAAAGGGTACGCAGTATTTT

D gene: .
clone size: few
V gene: TRBV11-3
J gene: TRBJ2-5
CDR3 protein: CASSPQTTSRVWQETQYF
CDR3 DNA: TGTGCCAGCAGCCCCCAAACGACTAGTCGGGTGTGGCAAGAGACCCAGTACTTC

D gene: TRBD2
clone size: few
V gene: TRBV12-3/TRBV12-4
J gene: TRBJ2-5
CDR3 protein: CASSIQRGGRETQYF
CDR3 DNA: TGTGCCAGCAGTATCCAGCGGGGGGGCCGGGAGACCCAGTACTTC

D gene: .
clone size: few
V gene: TRBV5-1
J gene: TRBJ2-7
CDR3 protein: CASSPRGLYEQYF
CDR3 DNA: TGCGCCAGCAGCCCCAGGGGTCTCTACGAGCAGTACTTC

D gene: .
clone size: many
V gene: TRBV4-2
J gene: TRBJ2-2
CDR3 protein: CASSQGTTPNTGELFF
CDR3 DNA: TGTGCCAGCAGCCAAGGGACCACTCCGAACACCGGGGAGCTGTTTTTT

D gene: TRBD1
clone size: .
V gene: TRBV5-1
J gene: TRBJ1-2
CDR3 protein: CASSWGQGADGYTF
CDR3 DNA: TGCGCCAGCAGCTGGGGACAGGGGGCGGATGGCTACACCTTC

D gene: TRBD1
clone size: few
V gene: TRBV2
J gene: TRBJ1-5
CDR3 protein: CASSRQGVSNQPQHF
CDR3 DNA: TGTGCCAGCAGTCGACAGGGAGTAAGCAATCAGCCCCAGCATTTT

D gene: .
clone size: few
V gene: TRBV25-1
J gene: TRBJ1-2
CDR3 protein: CASSEFGGYTF
CDR3 DNA: TGTGCCAGCAGTGAATTTGGTGGCTACACCTTC

D gene: .
clone size: few
V gene: TRBV20-1
J gene: TRBJ2-5
CDR3 protein: CSARGGMETQYF
CDR3 DNA: TGCAGTGCTAGGGGGGGTATGGAGACCCAGTACTTC

D gene: .
clone size: few
V gene: TRBV3-1
J gene: TRBJ2-2
CDR3 protein: CASSQDALATNTGELFF
CDR3 DNA: TGTGCCAGCAGCCAAGATGCCCTAGCGACGAACACCGGGGAGCTGTTTTTT

D gene: TRBD1
clone size: many
V gene: TRBV7-9
J gene: TRBJ1-6
CDR3 protein: CASSPTGGLNSPLHF
CDR3 DNA: TGTGCCAGCAGCCCAACAGGGGGCCTAAATTCACCCCTCCACTTT

D gene: TRBD1
clone size: .
V gene: TRBV4-2
J gene: TRBJ2-7
CDR3 protein: CASSPPGTGSYEQYF
CDR3 DNA: TGTGCCAGCAGCCCGCCGGGGACAGGGTCTTACGAGCAGTACTTC

D gene: .
clone size: few
V gene: TRBV12-3/TRBV12-4
J gene: TRBJ1-3
CDR3 protein: CASSLGFSGNTIYF
CDR3 DNA: TGTGCCAGCAGTTTAGGGTTCTCTGGAAACACCATATATTTT

D gene: .
clone size: .
V gene: TRBV4-3
J gene: TRBJ2-7
CDR3 protein: CASSQSKGHLYEQYF
CDR3 DNA: TGCGCCAGCAGCCAAAGTAAGGGTCATCTCTACGAGCAGTACTTC

D gene: .
clone size: once
V gene: TRBV9
J gene: TRBJ1-1
CDR3 protein: CASSEDSDTEAFF
CDR3 DNA: TGTGCCAGCAGCGAGGACAGTGACACTGAAGCTTTCTTT

D gene: .
clone size: few
V gene: TRBV7-9
J gene: TRBJ1-1
CDR3 protein: CASSLAGRSEAFF
CDR3 DNA: TGTGCCAGCAGCTTAGCGGGGCGTAGTGAAGCTTTCTTT

D gene: .
clone size: many
V gene: TRBV6-2/TRBV6-3
J gene: TRBJ2-1
CDR3 protein: CASSYWVGSSYNEQFF
CDR3 DNA: TGTGCCAGCAGTTACTGGGTGGGTAGCTCCTACAATGAGCAGTTCTTC

D gene: TRBD1
clone size: many
V gene: TRBV5-1
J gene: TRBJ1-1
CDR3 protein: CASRTGTGGEGTEAFF
CDR3 DNA: TGCGCCAGCCGTACCGGGACAGGGGGCGAGGGCACTGAAGCTTTCTTT

D gene: TRBD1
clone size: many
V gene: TRBV7-6
J gene: TRBJ2-7
CDR3 protein: CASSWDTGGNEQYF
CDR3 DNA: TGTGCCAGCAGCTGGGACACAGGGGGCAACGAGCAGTACTTC

D gene: .
clone size: few
V gene: TRBV2
J gene: TRBJ1-1
CDR3 protein: CANYRNTEAFF
CDR3 DNA: TGTGCCAACTACCGGAACACTGAAGCTTTCTTT

D gene: .
clone size: few
V gene: TRBV5-1
J gene: TRBJ1-3
CDR3 protein: CASSLGDVSGNTIYF
CDR3 DNA: TGCGCCAGCAGCTTGGGAGACGTCTCTGGAAACACCATATATTTT

D gene: .
clone size: .
V gene: TRBV7-2
J gene: TRBJ2-3
CDR3 protein: CASSLARPSATDTQYF
CDR3 DNA: TGTGCCAGCAGCTTAGCTAGGCCATCAGCCACAGATACGCAGTATTTT

D gene: TRBD1
clone size: many
V gene: TRBV4-2
J gene: TRBJ1-4
CDR3 protein: CASSQGGQGNEKLFF
CDR3 DNA: TGTGCCAGCAGCCAAGGCGGACAGGGGAATGAAAAACTGTTTTTT

D gene: .
clone size: few
V gene: TRBV7-9
J gene: TRBJ1-1
CDR3 protein: CASSARVGYGEAFF
CDR3 DNA: TGTGCCAGCAGCGCCAGGGTGGGGTACGGTGAAGCTTTCTTT

D gene: .
clone size: few
V gene: TRBV27
J gene: TRBJ2-1
CDR3 protein: CASSLASSLNEQFF
CDR3 DNA: TGTGCCAGCAGTTTAGCCTCGTCCTTGAATGAGCAGTTCTTC

D gene: TRBD2
clone size: few
V gene: TRBV19
J gene: TRBJ2-1
CDR3 protein: CASSIGEGGPNEQFF
CDR3 DNA: TGTGCCAGTAGTATAGGGGAGGGCGGCCCAAATGAGCAGTTCTTC

D gene: TRBD1
clone size: .
V gene: TRBV6-2/TRBV6-3
J gene: TRBJ1-5
CDR3 protein: CASSYDRGHQPQHF
CDR3 DNA: TGTGCCAGCAGCTACGACAGGGGCCATCAGCCCCAGCATTTT

D gene: .
clone size: .
V gene: TRBV7-2
J gene: TRBJ2-5
CDR3 protein: CASSLGGPETQYF
CDR3 DNA: TGTGCCAGCAGCTTGGGGGGGCCGGAGACCCAGTACTTC

D gene: .
clone size: .
V gene: TRBV12-3/TRBV12-4
J gene: TRBJ2-4
CDR3 protein: CASREKNIQYF
CDR3 DNA: TGTGCCAGCAGGGAAAAAAACATTCAGTACTTC

D gene: TRBD1
clone size: .
V gene: TRBV28
J gene: TRBJ2-6
CDR3 protein: CASRLGQGAYGANVLTF
CDR3 DNA: TGTGCCAGCAGACTCGGACAGGGGGCTTATGGGGCCAACGTCCTGACTTTC

D gene: .
clone size: many
V gene: TRBV19
J gene: TRBJ2-6
CDR3 protein: CASSNWERSSGANVLTF
CDR3 DNA: TGTGCCAGTAGTAATTGGGAGCGGAGCTCTGGGGCCAACGTCCTGACTTTC

D gene: .
clone size: many
V gene: TRBV7-8
J gene: TRBJ2-1
CDR3 protein: CASSEAIAAGNEQFF
CDR3 DNA: TGTGCCAGCAGCGAGGCCATAGCGGCTGGCAATGAGCAGTTCTTC

D gene: TRBD1
clone size: few
V gene: TRBV5-1
J gene: TRBJ2-7
CDR3 protein: CASSLGDSLPHEQYF
CDR3 DNA: TGCGCCAGCAGCTTGGGGGACAGCCTGCCCCACGAGCAGTACTTC

D gene: TRBD1
clone size: few
V gene: TRBV7-9
J gene: TRBJ2-1
CDR3 protein: CASSTLPGQGSGNEQFF
CDR3 DNA: TGTGCCAGCAGCACCCTCCCGGGACAGGGCTCGGGGAATGAGCAGTTCTTC

D gene: TRBD2
clone size: many
V gene: TRBV7-9
J gene: TRBJ2-1
CDR3 protein: CASSGGLAGATYNEQFF
CDR3 DNA: TGTGCCAGCAGCGGGGGACTAGCGGGGGCCACCTACAATGAGCAGTTCTTC

D gene: .
clone size: few
V gene: TRBV1
J gene: TRBJ1-5
CDR3 protein: CTSSQEPGQGHGDQPQHF
CDR3 DNA: TGCACCAGCAGCCAAGAACCGGGACAGGGACACGGGGATCAGCCCCAGCATTTT

D gene: TRBD1
clone size: .
V gene: TRBV6-1
J gene: TRBJ2-4
CDR3 protein: CASSEMGQGGDKNIQYF
CDR3 DNA: TGTGCCAGCAGTGAGATGGGACAGGGAGGGGACAAAAACATTCAGTACTTC

D gene: .
clone size: .
V gene: TRBV3-1
J gene: TRBJ2-5
CDR3 protein: CASRAGTPVQETQYF
CDR3 DNA: TGTGCCAGCAGAGCTGGGACTCCGGTCCAAGAGACCCAGTACTTC